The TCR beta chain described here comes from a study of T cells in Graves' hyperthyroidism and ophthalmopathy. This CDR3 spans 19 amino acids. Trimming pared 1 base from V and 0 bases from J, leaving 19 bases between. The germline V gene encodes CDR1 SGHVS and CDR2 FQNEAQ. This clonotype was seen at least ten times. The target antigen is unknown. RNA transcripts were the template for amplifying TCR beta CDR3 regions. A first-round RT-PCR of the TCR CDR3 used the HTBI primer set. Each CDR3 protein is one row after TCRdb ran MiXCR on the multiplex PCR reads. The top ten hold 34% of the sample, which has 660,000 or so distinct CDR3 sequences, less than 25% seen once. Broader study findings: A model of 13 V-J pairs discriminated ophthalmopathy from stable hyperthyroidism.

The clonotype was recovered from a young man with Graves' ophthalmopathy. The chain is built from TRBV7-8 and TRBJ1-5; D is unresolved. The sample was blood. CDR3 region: CASSLGSAPESYSNQPQHF. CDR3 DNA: TGTGCCAGCAGCTTAGGGTCAGCGCCCGAATCCTATAGCAATCAGCCCCAGCATTTT.